The clone carrying this TCR beta chain was recorded once. This specimen belongs to a study of blood T cell repertoires in COVID-19. Study background: Samples came from the United States, Italy and Spain, spanning acute and convalescent COVID-19.

Enrolled during active infection, Seattle patients were then followed longitudinally. Per the study methods: Estimation of nucleated cell counts was performed using reference gene primer amplification. Generated by immunoSEQ multiplex PCR, the TCRdb table keeps only in-frame clones and is missing some. The V and J calls and clone size are taken from that table; D and trimming were inferred from the DNA. Here the sample spans around 210,000 clones, more than 80% being singletons. Germline V gives CDR1 SEHNR, CDR2 FQNEAQ (reference sequence). CDR3 size: 15 residues. Trimming left V 1 base short and J 7 bases short, with 13 bases between.

Sequencing was performed on peripheral blood. This chain uses TRBV7-9 with TRBJ1-4; D not certain. The TCR sequence derives from an elderly woman with COVID-19, enrolled during active disease. The DNA for the CDR3 is TGTGCCAGCAGCTTAGACCGGGAAAGCGGTGAAAAACTGTTTTTT. Translated: CASSLDRESGEKLFF.